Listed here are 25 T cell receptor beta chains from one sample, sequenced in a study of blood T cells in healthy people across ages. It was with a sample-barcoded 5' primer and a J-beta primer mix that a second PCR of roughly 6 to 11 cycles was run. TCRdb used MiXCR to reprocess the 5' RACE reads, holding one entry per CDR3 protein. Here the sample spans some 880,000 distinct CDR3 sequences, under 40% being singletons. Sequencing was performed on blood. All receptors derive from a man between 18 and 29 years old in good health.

CDR3 bases: TGTGCCATCAGGAAGGGGGACAGGTCCTATGGCTACACCTTC. As protein: CAIRKGDRSYGYTF. This chain links TRBV10-3 with TRBJ1-2, with 8 bases lining up with TRBD1. The germline V gene has CDR1 ENHRY and CDR2 SYGVKD. The CDR3 covers 14 residues. Losses at the gene ends were 6 bases for V and 4 bases for J; bases not matched to a gene: 7.

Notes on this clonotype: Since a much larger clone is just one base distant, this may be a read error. The CDR3 coding sequence is TGTGCCAGCAGCCCGGCGGGCGCAGGATCTGGCTACACCTTC. Its protein is CASSPAGAGSGYTF. The chain couples TRBV12-3 or TRBV12-4 to TRBJ1-2; D is uncertain. V was shortened by 6 bases and J by 7 bases, with 18 bases between the two germline ends. CDR3 length: 14 amino acids.

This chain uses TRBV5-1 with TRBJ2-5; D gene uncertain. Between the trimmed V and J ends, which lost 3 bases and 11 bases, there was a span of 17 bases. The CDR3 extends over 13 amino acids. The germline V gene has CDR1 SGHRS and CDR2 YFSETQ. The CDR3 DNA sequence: TGCGCCAGCAGCTCGAACGCCTACAATGAACAGTACTTC. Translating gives CASSSNAYNEQYF. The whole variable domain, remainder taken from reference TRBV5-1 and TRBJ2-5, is KAGVTQTPRYLIKTRGQQVTLSCSPISGHRSVSWYQQTPGQGLQFLFEYFSETQRNKGNFPGRFSGRQFSNSRSEMNVSTLELGDSALYLCASSSNAYNEQYFGPGTRLLVL.

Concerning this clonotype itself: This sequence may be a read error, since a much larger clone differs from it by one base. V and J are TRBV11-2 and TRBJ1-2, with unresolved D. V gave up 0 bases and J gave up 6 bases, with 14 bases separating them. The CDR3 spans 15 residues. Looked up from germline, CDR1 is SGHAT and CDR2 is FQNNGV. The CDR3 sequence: CASSLDVRGRHGYTF. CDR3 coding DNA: TGTGCCAGCAGCTTAGATGTTCGGGGAAGGCATGGCTACACCTTC. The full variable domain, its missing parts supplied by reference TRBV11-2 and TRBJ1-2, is EAGVAQSPRYKIIEKRQSVAFWCNPISGHATLYWYQQILGQGPKLLIQFQNNGVVDDSQLPKDRFSAERLKGVDSTLKIQPAKLEDSAVYLCASSLDVRGRHGYTFGSGTRLTVV.

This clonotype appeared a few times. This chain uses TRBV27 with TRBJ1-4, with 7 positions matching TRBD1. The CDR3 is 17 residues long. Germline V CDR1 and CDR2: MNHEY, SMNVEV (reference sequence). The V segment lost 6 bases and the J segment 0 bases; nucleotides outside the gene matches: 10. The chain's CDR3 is CASSTGTDPATNEKLFF. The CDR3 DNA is TGTGCCAGCAGCACCGGGACAGATCCCGCAACTAATGAAAAACTGTTTTTT.

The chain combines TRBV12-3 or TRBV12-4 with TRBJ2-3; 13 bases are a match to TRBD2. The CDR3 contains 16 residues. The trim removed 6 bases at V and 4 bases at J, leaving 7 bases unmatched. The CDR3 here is CASRSGTSGTADTQYF. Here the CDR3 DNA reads TGTGCCAGCAGGTCCGGGACTAGCGGGACCGCAGATACGCAGTATTTT.

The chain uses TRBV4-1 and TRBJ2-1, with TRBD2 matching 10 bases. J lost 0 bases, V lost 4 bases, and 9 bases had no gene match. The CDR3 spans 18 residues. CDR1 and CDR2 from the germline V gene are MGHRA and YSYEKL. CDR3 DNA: TGCGCCAGCAGCCCGCGGACTAGCGGCGACAGCTCCTACAATGAGCAGTTCTTC. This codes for CASSPRTSGDSSYNEQFF.

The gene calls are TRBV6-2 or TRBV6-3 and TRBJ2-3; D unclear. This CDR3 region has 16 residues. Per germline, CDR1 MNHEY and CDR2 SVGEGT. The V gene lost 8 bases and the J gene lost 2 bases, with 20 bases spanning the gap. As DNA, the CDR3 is TGTGCCAGCTCCCCGACCGGTGTCGGTTACACAGATACGCAGTATTTT. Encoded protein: CASSPTGVGYTDTQYF.

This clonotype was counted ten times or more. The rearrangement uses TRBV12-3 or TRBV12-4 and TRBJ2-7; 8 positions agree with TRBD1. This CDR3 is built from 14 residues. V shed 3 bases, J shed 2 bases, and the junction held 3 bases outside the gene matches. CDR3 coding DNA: TGTGCCAGCAGTTTTGAGACAGGGGCCTACGAGCAGTACTTC. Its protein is CASSFETGAYEQYF.

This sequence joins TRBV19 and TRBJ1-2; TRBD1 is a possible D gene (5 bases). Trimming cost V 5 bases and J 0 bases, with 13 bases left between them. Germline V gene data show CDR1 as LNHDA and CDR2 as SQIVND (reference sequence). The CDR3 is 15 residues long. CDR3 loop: CASSAGGSSNYGYTF. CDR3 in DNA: TGTGCCAGTAGTGCTGGGGGGTCTTCTAACTATGGCTACACCTTC.

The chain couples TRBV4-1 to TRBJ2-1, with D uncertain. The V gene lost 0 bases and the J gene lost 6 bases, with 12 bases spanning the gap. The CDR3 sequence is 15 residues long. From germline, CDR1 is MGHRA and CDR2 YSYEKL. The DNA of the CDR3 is TGCGCCAGCAGCCAAGATGCCGGGTGGGGCAATGAGCAGTTCTTC. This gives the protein CASSQDAGWGNEQFF.

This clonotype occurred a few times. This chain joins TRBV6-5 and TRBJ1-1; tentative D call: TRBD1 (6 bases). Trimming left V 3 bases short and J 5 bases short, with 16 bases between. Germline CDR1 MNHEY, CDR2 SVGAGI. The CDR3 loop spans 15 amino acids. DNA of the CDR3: TGTGCCAGCAGTTATCTACAGGGATCGGGGACTGAAGCTTTCTTT. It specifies CASSYLQGSGTEAFF.

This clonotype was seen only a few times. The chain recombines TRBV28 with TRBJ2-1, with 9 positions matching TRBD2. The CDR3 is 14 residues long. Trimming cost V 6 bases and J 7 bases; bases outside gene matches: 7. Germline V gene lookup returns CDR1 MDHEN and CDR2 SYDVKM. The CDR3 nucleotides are TGTGCCAGCAGATCCGCGGGGGGGCCAAATGAGCAGTTCTTC. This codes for CASRSAGGPNEQFF.

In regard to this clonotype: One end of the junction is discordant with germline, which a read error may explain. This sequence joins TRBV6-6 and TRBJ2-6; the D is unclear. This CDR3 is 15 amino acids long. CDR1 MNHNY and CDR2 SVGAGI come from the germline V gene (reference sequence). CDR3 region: CASGYNPAGANVLTF. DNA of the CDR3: TGTGCCAGCGGTTACAACCCGGCTGGGGCCAACGTCCTGACTTTC.

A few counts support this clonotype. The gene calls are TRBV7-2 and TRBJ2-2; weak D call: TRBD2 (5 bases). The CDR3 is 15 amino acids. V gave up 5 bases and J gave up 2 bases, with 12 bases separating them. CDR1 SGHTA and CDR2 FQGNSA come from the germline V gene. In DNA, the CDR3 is TGTGCCAGCAGCGACCAGACGGGAAACACCGGGGAGCTGTTTTTT. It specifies CASSDQTGNTGELFF.

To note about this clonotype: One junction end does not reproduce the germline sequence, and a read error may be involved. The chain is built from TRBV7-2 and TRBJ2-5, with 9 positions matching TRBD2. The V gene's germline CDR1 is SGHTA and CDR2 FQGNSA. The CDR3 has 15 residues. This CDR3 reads CASSLGSGGQETQYF. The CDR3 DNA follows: TGTGCCAGCAGTTTAGGCAGCGGGGGGCAAGAGACCCAGTACTTC.

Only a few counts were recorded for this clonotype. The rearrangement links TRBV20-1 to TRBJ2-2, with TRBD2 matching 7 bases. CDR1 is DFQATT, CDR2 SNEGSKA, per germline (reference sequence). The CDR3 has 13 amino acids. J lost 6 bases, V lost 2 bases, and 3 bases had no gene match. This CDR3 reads CSARRLAAGELFF. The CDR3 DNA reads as TGCAGTGCTAGAAGGCTAGCGGCCGGGGAGCTGTTTTTT.

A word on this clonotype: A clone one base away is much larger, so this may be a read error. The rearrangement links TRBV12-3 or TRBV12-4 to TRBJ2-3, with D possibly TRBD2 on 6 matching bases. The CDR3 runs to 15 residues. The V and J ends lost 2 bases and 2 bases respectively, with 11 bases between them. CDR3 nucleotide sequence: TGTGCCAGCAGTTTAACCGGGGGTGACACAGATACGCAGTATTTT. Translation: CASSLTGGDTDTQYF.

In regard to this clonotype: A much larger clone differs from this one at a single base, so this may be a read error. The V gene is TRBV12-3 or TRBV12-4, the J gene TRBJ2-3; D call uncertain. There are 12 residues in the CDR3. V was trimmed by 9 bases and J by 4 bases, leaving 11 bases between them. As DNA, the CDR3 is TGTGCCAGGAGTCATACTGCAGATACGCAGTATTTT. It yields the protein CARSHTADTQYF.

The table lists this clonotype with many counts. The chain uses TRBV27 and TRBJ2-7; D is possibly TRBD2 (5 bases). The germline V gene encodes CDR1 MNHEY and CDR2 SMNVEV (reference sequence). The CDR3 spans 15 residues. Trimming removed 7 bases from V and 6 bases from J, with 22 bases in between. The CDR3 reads CASTTSRVKDREQYF. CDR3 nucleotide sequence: TGTGCCAGCACCACTAGTCGAGTGAAAGACCGCGAGCAGTACTTC.

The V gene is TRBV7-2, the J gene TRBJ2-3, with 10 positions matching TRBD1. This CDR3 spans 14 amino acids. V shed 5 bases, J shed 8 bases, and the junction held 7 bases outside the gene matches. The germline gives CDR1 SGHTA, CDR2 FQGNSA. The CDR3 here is CASSPGQGGGTQYF. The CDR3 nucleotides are TGTGCCAGCAGCCCCGGACAGGGGGGAGGTACGCAGTATTTT.

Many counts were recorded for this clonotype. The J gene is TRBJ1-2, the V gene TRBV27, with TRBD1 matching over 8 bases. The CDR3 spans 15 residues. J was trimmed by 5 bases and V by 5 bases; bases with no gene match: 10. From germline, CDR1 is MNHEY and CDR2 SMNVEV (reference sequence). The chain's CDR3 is CASSVRTGRGYGYTF. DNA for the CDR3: TGTGCCAGCAGTGTCCGGACAGGGAGGGGTTATGGCTACACCTTC.

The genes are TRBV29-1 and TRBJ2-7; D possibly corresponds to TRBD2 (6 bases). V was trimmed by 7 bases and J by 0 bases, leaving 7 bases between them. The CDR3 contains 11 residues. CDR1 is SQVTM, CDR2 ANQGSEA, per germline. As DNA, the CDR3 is TGCAGCGGGGGGGACTCCTACGAGCAGTACTTC. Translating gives CSGGDSYEQYF.

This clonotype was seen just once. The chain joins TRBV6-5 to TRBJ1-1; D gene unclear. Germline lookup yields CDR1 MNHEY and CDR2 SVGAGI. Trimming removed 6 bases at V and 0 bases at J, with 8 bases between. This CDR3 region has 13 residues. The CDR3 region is CASSAVLNTEAFF. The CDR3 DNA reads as TGTGCCAGCAGCGCTGTCTTGAACACTGAAGCTTTCTTT.

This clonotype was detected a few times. The CDR3 region has the DNA TGTGCCAGCAGCCGAATCTTAGCCGTGGGGGGCCCAGATACGCAGTATTTT. Protein product: CASSRILAVGGPDTQYF. V is TRBV6-1 and J is TRBJ2-3, with D possibly being TRBD1 or TRBD2 (6 bases each). CDR1 MNHNS and CDR2 SASEGT come from the germline V gene. Trimming cost V 6 bases and J 4 bases, with 23 bases left between them. The CDR3 runs to 17 residues.